These 18 T cell receptor beta chains originate from one sample sequenced in a study of metastatic and nonmetastatic thyroid tumors. Prior to thyroid surgery, none of the patients had received any treatment. TCRdb reprocessed the PCR reads using MiXCR. The sample lists several thousand clones, 25% to 35% occurring once. Sequences were obtained from tumor tissue. These receptors originate from a female donor with papillary thyroid cancer or a benign thyroid nodule (not recorded which). Some clones in this sample may be carry-over from other donors' samples.

Note on this clone: Relative to the germline gene, one junction end is altered; a read error may explain this. The chain employs TRBV13 and TRBJ2-7; TRBD2 might be the D (5 bases). There are 15 residues in the CDR3. The germline V gene has CDR1 PRHDT and CDR2 FYEKMQ (reference sequence). The CDR3 spells CASALLGALGSEQCF. In nucleotides, the CDR3 is TGTGCCAGCGCCCTGCTGGGAGCGCTCGGTTCCGAGCAGTGCTTC. Full variable domain (outside the CDR3, taken from reference TRBV13 and TRBJ2-7): AAGVIQSPRHLIKEKRETATLKCYPIPRHDTVYWYQQGPGQDPQFLISFYEKMQSDKGSIPDRFSAQQFSDYHSELNMSSLELGDSALYFCASALLGALGSEQCFGPGTRLTVT.

Regarding this clone: Other DNA sequences within the sample encode an identical CDR3. The chain combines TRBV27 with TRBJ1-5; 9 bases are a match to TRBD1. This CDR3 is built from 14 residues. Trimming removed 5 bases from V and 10 bases from J; junction bases left unmatched: 9. Germline loops: CDR1 MNHEY, CDR2 SMNVEV (reference sequence). The DNA for the CDR3 is TGTGCCAGCAGTACCGACAGGGGGAAACCTCCCCAGCATTTT. Its protein is CASSTDRGKPPQHF.

The chain employs TRBV28 and TRBJ2-1; the D is unclear. The V end lost 5 bases, the J end lost 8 bases, and 13 bases lay between the germline ends. This CDR3 has 13 amino acids. The V gene's germline CDR1 is MDHEN and CDR2 SYDVKM. Here the CDR3 DNA reads TGTGCCAGCAGTCTCGCTTGGGTGGATGAGCAGTTCTTC. Amino acids: CASSLAWVDEQFF.

This clone appeared many times. Being one base from a much bigger clone, this may be a read error. The genes are TRBV6-2 or TRBV6-3 and TRBJ2-7, with D possibly being TRBD2 (5 bases). The germline gives CDR1 MNHEY, CDR2 SVGEGT. With 9 bases removed from V and 3 bases from J, the gap between germline ends came to 15 bases. There are 13 residues in the CDR3. CDR3 sequence: CASTRRGFYEQYF. The DNA of the CDR3 is TGTGCCAGTACGCGACGGGGATTCTACGAGCAGTACTTC.

DNA of the CDR3: TGTGCCTGGAGTGTCCCGAACTGGGACGAGCAGTACTTC. Translated: CAWSVPNWDEQYF. V gene TRBV30 combines with J gene TRBJ2-7; no clear D. V gave up 0 bases and J gave up 5 bases, with 11 bases separating them. The CDR3 is 13 residues long. CDR1 is GTSNPN, CDR2 SVGIG, per germline (reference sequence).

This clone was counted at least ten times. The CDR3 region has the DNA TGTGCCAGTCTGCCCACTAGCGGGAGTTCCGGGGAGCTGTTTTTT. This sequence encodes CASLPTSGSSGELFF. The chain carries TRBV19 and TRBJ2-2, with 11 bases lining up with TRBD2. CDR3 length equals 15 residues. V shed 8 bases, J shed 6 bases, and the junction held 8 bases outside the gene matches. Germline CDR1 is LNHDA and CDR2 is SQIVND (reference sequence). Filled out from reference TRBV19 and TRBJ2-2, the complete variable domain reads DGGITQSPKYLFRKEGQNVTLSCEQNLNHDAMYWYRQDPGQGLRLIYYSQIVNDFQKGDIAEGYSVSREKKESFPLTVTSAQKNPTAFYLCASLPTSGSSGELFFGEGSRLTVL.

In its sample, this clone was seen a few times. The chain employs TRBV28 and TRBJ2-5; a possible D gene is TRBD1 (5 bases). This CDR3 has 14 residues. V was clipped by 4 bases and J by 4 bases, with 13 bases between them. Per the germline V gene, CDR1 is MDHEN and CDR2 is SYDVKM. The CDR3 is CASSYAVGRETQYF. The CDR3 DNA reads TGTGCCAGCAGTTATGCGGTGGGGCGAGAGACCCAGTACTTC.

The chain links TRBV20-1 to TRBJ2-5, with 8 bases matching TRBD2. Unmatched junction bases numbered 7, after V lost 0 bases and J lost 4 bases. The CDR3 loop spans 15 amino acids. The germline V gene has CDR1 DFQATT and CDR2 SNEGSKA (reference sequence). The chain's CDR3 is CSARDPGGPGETQYF. In DNA, the CDR3 is TGCAGTGCTAGAGATCCGGGAGGGCCAGGAGAGACCCAGTACTTC.

The table lists this clone with a few counts. The CDR3 DNA follows: TGTGCCAGCTGGGACGTTGCTAGCACAGATACGCAGTATTTT. Protein product: CASWDVASTDTQYF. V gene TRBV2 combines with J gene TRBJ2-3; D tentatively fits TRBD1 or TRBD2 (5 bases each). There are 14 residues in the CDR3. The germline V gene has CDR1 SNHLY and CDR2 FYNNEI. V gave up 8 bases and J gave up 0 bases, with 12 bases separating them.

Written as DNA, the CDR3 is TGTGCCAGCAGTTTAGGACAGGGAGGCTATGGCTACACCTTC. Amino acid sequence: CASSLGQGGYGYTF. This chain uses TRBV28 with TRBJ1-2, with TRBD1 matching 8 bases. Germline-derived CDR1 and CDR2 are MDHEN and SYDVKM. The CDR3 has 14 amino acids. The J segment lost 4 bases and the V segment lost 2 bases, leaving 3 bases of the junction unmatched.

This clone is labeled as medium-sized. The CDR3: CASSFGYGTNEKLFF. CDR3 coding DNA: TGCGCCAGCAGCTTTGGTTACGGGACTAATGAAAAACTGTTTTTT. This chain links TRBV5-1 with TRBJ1-4; D unresolved. The germline CDR1 and CDR2 sequences are SGHRS and YFSETQ. Trimming stripped 2 bases from V and 2 bases from J, with 10 bases between. CDR3 length: 15 amino acids.

The rearrangement joins TRBV12-3 or TRBV12-4 to TRBJ1-2, with D possibly matching TRBD1 (5 bases). The CDR3 has 12 amino acids. V lost 3 bases and J 8 bases, leaving 10 bases between the germline ends. The DNA of the CDR3 is TGTGCCAGCAGTTTGGGGGGAGTCGGCTACACCTTC. Amino acid sequence: CASSLGGVGYTF.

This clone was seen more than once but under ten times. Relative to the germline gene, one junction end is altered; a read error may explain this. CDR3 nucleotides: TGTGCCAGAAGTTATACTGCGAAAGTCTCTAGCACAGATAAGCAGTATTTT. Amino acids: CARSYTAKVSSTDKQYF. The V call is TRBV27, the J call TRBJ2-3; TRBD2 might be the D (5 bases). From germline, CDR1 is MNHEY and CDR2 SMNVEV (reference sequence). CDR3 length equals 17 residues.

A few counts support this clone. V and J are TRBV19 and TRBJ2-1; D perhaps matches TRBD2 (5 bases). The germline V and J ends were trimmed by 7 bases and 2 bases, with 15 bases remaining between them. Germline lookup yields CDR1 LNHDA and CDR2 SQIVND (reference sequence). There are 15 residues in the CDR3. The CDR3 loop is CASKTPGFPYNEQFF. The CDR3 DNA reads TGTGCCAGTAAAACCCCGGGATTTCCCTACAATGAGCAGTTCTTC.

Judged by abundance, this clone is medium-sized. The V call is TRBV6-5, the J call TRBJ1-4; D remains unclear. The CDR3 sequence is 14 residues long. V was clipped by 0 bases and J by 5 bases, with 7 bases between them. CDR1 is MNHEY, CDR2 SVGAGI, per germline. The CDR3 loop is CASSYSLGNEKLFF. The CDR3 DNA sequence: TGTGCCAGCAGTTACTCGTTGGGAAATGAAAAACTGTTTTTT.

Sample share makes this clone medium-sized. This CDR3 reads CASSIQETQYF. CDR3 nucleotides: TGTGCCAGCAGCATCCAAGAGACCCAGTACTTC. V usage is TRBV11-2 and J usage is TRBJ2-5; no reliable D call. The V end was cut by 5 bases, the J end by 1 base, with 2 bases between. This CDR3 spans 11 amino acids. CDR1 is SGHAT, CDR2 FQNNGV, per germline.

The table lists this clone with a few counts. The rearrangement links TRBV12-3 or TRBV12-4 to TRBJ2-7; the D is unclear. The V gene lost 7 bases and the J gene lost 2 bases, with 18 bases spanning the gap. The CDR3 extends over 15 amino acids. CDR3 protein: CASIPTRPLPYEQYF. For the CDR3, the DNA is TGTGCCAGCATTCCTACCCGCCCTCTCCCCTACGAGCAGTACTTC.

The table lists this clone with many counts. The chain recombines TRBV20-1 with TRBJ1-1; a weak D match, TRBD1 (6 bases). V lost 4 bases, J lost 4 bases, and 10 bases lay in between. This CDR3 has 12 amino acids. CDR1 is DFQATT, CDR2 SNEGSKA, per germline (reference sequence). The CDR3 loop is CSATGDGTEAFF. CDR3 DNA: TGCAGTGCTACAGGGGACGGCACTGAAGCTTTCTTT.